This T cell receptor (beta chain) appears in the sequencing data of a study of T cells in Graves' hyperthyroidism and ophthalmopathy. On the study more broadly: Peripheral blood was obtained at initial diagnosis, preceding any treatment. Study outcomes and limitations: A model of 13 V-J pairs discriminated ophthalmopathy from stable hyperthyroidism.

Germline V CDR1 and CDR2: DFQATT, SNEGSKA (reference sequence). The V gene end was trimmed by 5 bases and the J gene end by 4 bases; junction bases not matched to a gene: 5. This CDR3 has 13 amino acids. An approximately 10 ml volume of fresh peripheral blood provided the PBMCs. The TCR beta CDR3 regions underwent amplification using RNA transcripts as the source. When the TCR CDR3 underwent first-round RT-PCR, the HTBI primer set was used. TCRdb re-analysed the multiplex PCR reads in MiXCR, keeping a single row per CDR3 protein. This sample has hundreds of thousands of distinct CDR3 sequences, with around 17% found just once. This clonotype was seen ten or more times. Its specificity is not known.

The receptor comes from a woman between 18 and 30 years old with Graves' ophthalmopathy. The V call is TRBV20-1, the J call TRBJ2-5, with 9 bases lining up with TRBD1. Sequenced material: blood. The CDR3 coding sequence is TGCAGTGCTTCCTCGACAGGGGGAGAGACCCAGTACTTC. Protein product: CSASSTGGETQYF.